Listed here are 13 T cell receptor beta chains from one sample, sequenced in a study of blood T cell repertoires in COVID-19 (dated by TCRdb to the early 2020s). Libraries came from the immunoSEQ multiplex PCR assay. The table was pulled from immuneACCESS by TCRdb, which kept in-frame rearrangements only. Such tables lose some clones; where checked, under half of the loss comes from unresolved V genes, and the rest has no known cause. A total of 200,000 to 300,000 clones appear in this sample, 80% to 95% of them only once. The ten largest clonotypes hold under 3% of the sample. The sample taken for sequencing was peripheral blood. These receptors were collected from a person aged 18 to 35 with COVID-19, enrolled during active disease.

This rearrangement joins TRBV6-5 to TRBJ2-3; 8 bases align to TRBD2. The CDR3 contains 16 residues. With V trimmed by 0 bases and J by 5 bases, 7 bases remained unmatched. The germline V gene encodes CDR1 MNHEY and CDR2 SVGAGI. Written as DNA, the CDR3 is TGTGCCAGCAGTTACTCAAGTAGCGGGGATGGAGATACGCAGTATTTT. Translated: CASSYSSSGDGDTQYF.

The rearrangement joins TRBV10-2 to TRBJ2-4, with 15 bases fitting TRBD2. Germline CDR1 is WSHSY and CDR2 is SAAADI. Trimming took 10 bases from V and 0 from J; bases not matched to a gene: 4. The CDR3 spans 16 residues. The CDR3 DNA reads as TGCGCCACCTCGGGACTAGCGGGAGGAGCCAAAAACATTCAGTACTTC. This codes for CATSGLAGGAKNIQYF.

J is TRBJ2-1 and V is TRBV4-3, with 8 nucleotides matching TRBD2. V shed 0 bases and J 7 bases; nucleotides not matched to a gene: 11. Germline CDR1 reads LGHNA; CDR2 reads YSLEER. This CDR3 comprises 17 residues. The CDR3 here is CASSQEGAGVRGNEQFF. As DNA, the CDR3 is TGCGCCAGCAGCCAAGAGGGAGCGGGAGTAAGAGGGAATGAGCAGTTCTTC.

The chain combines TRBV5-1 with TRBJ1-2, with D possibly being TRBD1 (6 bases). V dropped 0 bases and J dropped 3 bases, with 9 bases sitting between them. The CDR3 runs 14 residues. The V gene's germline CDR1 is SGHRS and CDR2 YFSETQ. The CDR3 coding sequence is TGCGCCAGCAGCTTGGTCAGGGGCCACTATGGCTACACCTTC. Residues: CASSLVRGHYGYTF.

The chain couples TRBV7-9 to TRBJ2-3; weak D call: TRBD1 (6 bases). Germline CDR1 is SEHNR and CDR2 is FQNEAQ (reference sequence). The V and J ends lost 4 bases and 1 base respectively, with 24 bases between them. The CDR3 consists of 19 residues. The CDR3 DNA is TGTGCCAGCAGCTCGCCGAGTCCACAGGGACCATGGGGCACAGATACGCAGTATTTT. Its translation is CASSSPSPQGPWGTDTQYF.

V and J are TRBV4-2 and TRBJ2-1; 15 bases are a match to TRBD2. V was clipped by 4 bases and J by 10 bases; unmatched bases: 8. The germline CDR1 and CDR2 sequences are LGHNA and YNFKEQ. This CDR3 has 16 residues. The CDR3 nucleotides are TGTGCCAGCAGCCGGCAGGGACTAGCGGGAGGAGGAGAGCAGTTCTTC. Protein sequence: CASSRQGLAGGGEQFF.

This clone was detected only once. CDR3 nucleotides: TGTGCCAGCAGCTTGGGACTAGCGGGAGTAAACAATGAGCAGTTCTTC. Its translation: CASSLGLAGVNNEQFF. This chain uses TRBV5-4 with TRBJ2-1; 12 nucleotides line up with TRBD2. V shed 0 bases, J shed 5 bases, and the junction held 3 bases outside the gene matches. This CDR3 is 16 amino acids long. Germline lookup yields CDR1 SGHNT and CDR2 YYREEE (reference sequence).

In this sample, this clone turned up once. The CDR3 DNA sequence: TGTGCCAGCAGCGTAGAACGTGGGAGAGGCACGCAGTATTTT. It codes for CASSVERGRGTQYF. This chain uses TRBV9 with TRBJ2-3; D might be TRBD2 (5 bases). The V end lost 0 bases, the J end lost 9 bases, and 14 bases lay between the germline ends. The CDR3 spans 14 residues. CDR1 and CDR2 (germline): SGDLS, YYNGEE.

This clone has more than one count but fewer than ten. The rearrangement links TRBV4-1 to TRBJ1-2; D may be TRBD1 (6 bases). Looked up from germline, CDR1 is MGHRA and CDR2 is YSYEKL. Trimming took 1 base from V and 0 from J, leaving 9 bases between them. The CDR3 has 15 amino acids. CDR3 DNA sequence: TGCGCCAGCAGCCAAGTGGGGGCTTCTAACTATGGCTACACCTTC. Translated, it gives CASSQVGASNYGYTF.

This chain joins TRBV7-9 and TRBJ2-2, with 11 bases aligning to TRBD2. CDR1 SEHNR and CDR2 FQNEAQ come from the germline V gene (reference sequence). The CDR3 spans 16 residues. With V trimmed by 5 bases and J by 5 bases, 7 bases remained unmatched. CDR3 sequence (DNA): TGTGCCAGCAGCGCCCGACTAGCGGGATTTACCGGGGAGCTGTTTTTT. Amino acids: CASSARLAGFTGELFF.

This clone was counted once. The genes are TRBV6-1 and TRBJ2-3, with D possibly matching TRBD2 (5 bases). The CDR3 covers 16 residues. The ends were cut back, 1 base at V and 2 bases at J, with 13 bases in the middle. CDR1 and CDR2 from the germline V gene are MNHNS and SASEGT. DNA for the CDR3: TGTGCCAGCAGTGAAGATCTAGGACTCTCCACAGATACGCAGTATTTT. This sequence encodes CASSEDLGLSTDTQYF.

The V call is TRBV24-1, the J call TRBJ2-5; 9 bases are shared with TRBD1. Trimming at V came to 9 bases and at J to 4 bases, leaving 14 bases not matched to a gene. In germline, CDR1 is KGHDR, CDR2 SFDVKD. The CDR3 runs 16 residues. The CDR3 loop is CATAVGTGKNTETQYF. As DNA, the CDR3 is TGTGCCACCGCCGTTGGGACAGGGAAGAACACAGAGACCCAGTACTTC.

The chain uses TRBV19 and TRBJ1-1; 9 nucleotides match TRBD1. Trimming took 6 bases from V and 5 from J; bases not matched to a gene: 7. From germline, CDR1 is LNHDA and CDR2 SQIVND (reference sequence). CDR3 length: 14 residues. This chain's CDR3 is CASRRQGGGTEAFF. CDR3 DNA sequence: TGTGCCAGTAGGAGACAGGGGGGCGGGACTGAAGCTTTCTTT.